Here is one TCR beta chain with its context. Its antigen is still unknown. No base-level quality is on record; no much larger clone is a single base apart. Libraries were made using the immunoSEQ multiplex PCR assay. To provide template for TCR sequencing, every sample had RNA extracted and reverse transcribed into cDNA. First-strand cDNA was synthesized using SuperScript III with a 2:1 mix of oligo-dT and random hexamers. A synthetic immune receptor repertoire was used to gauge amplification bias, and whatever bias remained was removed computationally. The paper's processing steps were these. Raw reads were preprocessed to remove errors, and CDR3 was defined by IMGT conventions from the conserved cysteine to phenylalanine. Clonality was calculated as 1 minus Shannon entropy normalized by log2 of the number of productive unique TCRs. Whether scalp clones were CD4 or CD8 was inferred by matching scalp TCRbeta sequences against CD4 and CD8 repertoires sorted from blood. Imported from immuneACCESS, the table was reduced by TCRdb to in-frame sequences with V and J called. These copies leave out some clones; in studies compared against another copy, an unresolved V gene accounts for under half, and the cause of the remainder is not known. V, J and clone size were drawn from that table, and D and trimming were deduced from the DNA. For this sample the table gives about 190,000 clones, of which less than 70% were detected only once. The leading ten clones occupy under 1.5% of the sample.

The entry originates in a study of CD8+ T cells in alopecia areata (dated by TCRdb to 2017 to 2018). Looking at the study overall: Treated patients were enrolled in an open-label pilot trial of oral tofacitinib at 5 to 10 mg twice daily for moderate-to-severe alopecia areata. Scalp clonality was compared among normal scalp (n=4), patchy alopecia areata scalp (n=8), and alopecia totalis/universalis scalp (n=8). The RNA source kit depended on sample type: the PAXgene miRNA kit for fixed scalp, the miRNeasy kit for PBMCs, and the RNeasy kit for mouse skin. TCRbeta CDR3 regions were amplified by immunoSEQ multiplex PCR using 35 Vbeta forward and 13 Jbeta reverse primers. Disease severity in treated patients was measured with the SALT score, which quantifies the percentage of affected scalp surface area. Tofacitinib was given for 6 to 18 months, followed by 6 months of follow-up off drug to assess delayed response and recurrence. In both human patients and the C3H/HeJ mouse model, the study applied high-throughput TCRbeta sequencing to look at T cell clonal expansion in alopecia areata. Scalp tissue and sorted CD4+ and CD8+ peripheral blood T cells from patchy and totalis/universalis alopecia areata patients and from healthy controls were covered by human TCRbeta sequencing. Patients on tofacitinib were biopsied at baseline and after 4 and 24 weeks of treatment, and several of the patients also had a later scalp biopsy. On the study overall, not on this receptor specifically: Tofacitinib significantly decreased scalp clonality and the number of expanded CD8+ clones among the top 100 scalp clones. Scalp TCR repertoire analysis is complicated because resident alphabeta T cells in normal human skin are also sequenced, whereas mouse skin is dominated by gammadelta T cells. Because the treated cohort was small and had just a single nonresponder, larger studies are needed to establish links between baseline CD8+ expansion and response. Lesional scalp, especially in alopecia totalis/universalis, showed higher clonality and more expanded CD8+ clones than normal scalp, suggesting antigenic drive. During tofacitinib treatment, many expanded lesional clones stuck around in both scalp and blood, and this persistence may partly explain why relapse happens after treatment is stopped. Shared TCR sequences between patients were less evident than in mice, which may be partly attributable to HLA diversity in the patient population.

What this sample's treatment or condition label stands for: oral pan-JAK inhibitor, 5-10 mg twice daily. Peripheral blood and lesional scalp punch biopsies were obtained from patients with alopecia areata. PBMCs were isolated by density centrifugation and stained for CD3, CD4 and CD8, and CD4+ and CD8+ T cells were sorted on a FACSAria. The CDR3 numbers 14 residues from cysteine through phenylalanine. The kept DNA is CDR3 alone, 42 bases in frame from the first base. V sheds 5 bases and J sheds 5 bases, leaving 13 bases between their ends. The germline V gene supplies CDR1 SGHTA and CDR2 FQGNSA. Here the sequenced sample was CD4+ T cells sorted from blood, taken around week 50, from a patient treated with tofacitinib. The rearranged chain carries TRBV7-2 and TRBJ1-5; the D gene cannot be resolved reliably. This clonotype was sampled from a human donor with alopecia areata. The CDR3 here reads CASSLYLSDQPQHF. The nucleotide sequence is TGTGCCAGCAGCCTGTATCTCTCGGATCAGCCCCAGCATTTT.